The rows below give T cell receptor beta chains drawn from one sample of a study of response to subunit inactivated influenza vaccine. Using its own MiXCR run on the RT-PCR reads, TCRdb lists one record per CDR3 protein. The table lists 500,000 to 600,000 distinct CDR3 sequences, 13% of them singletons, with about an eighth in the top ten. The starting material was PBMCs from blood, obtained roughly 48 days after vaccination. These receptors all come from a man aged 45 to 65 who received an inactivated influenza vaccine. The CDR3 runs from the conserved cysteine through the conserved F or W. Expanded clones get a size class; other rows say once, few or many, or leave the size out.

J: TRBJ2-7; V: TRBV20-1; size: NA; CDR3: CSASGLAGEQYF
J: TRBJ1-2; V: TRBV20-1; size: few; CDR3: CSASRQSANYGYTF
J: TRBJ2-1; V: TRBV4-1; size: NA; CDR3: CASSQDRTGPYNEQFF
J: TRBJ1-1; V: TRBV20-1; size: few; CDR3: CSARRRLNTEAFF
J: TRBJ2-1; V: TRBV4-3; size: few; CDR3: CASSQAGLDDEQFF
J: TRBJ2-3; V: TRBV10-3; size: few; CDR3: CAIGRQGSTDTQYF
J: TRBJ2-1; V: TRBV7-2; size: few; CDR3: CASSQTTSYNEQFF
J: TRBJ2-1; V: TRBV11-2; size: few; CDR3: CASSLVARGNEQFF
J: TRBJ2-3; V: TRBV29-1; size: NA; CDR3: CSVPHDPSSTDTQYF
J: TRBJ1-1; V: TRBV5-6; size: NA; CDR3: CASSPLQGMNTEAFF
J: TRBJ1-1; V: TRBV20-1; size: NA; CDR3: CSDANTEAFF
J: TRBJ2-2; V: TRBV12-3/TRBV12-4; size: many; CDR3: CASSLAPAYTGELFF
J: TRBJ2-7; V: TRBV5-1; size: NA; CDR3: CASSITGTGGYEQYF
J: TRBJ2-3; V: TRBV4-2; size: few; CDR3: CASSHVQDNTDTQYF